This is a list of T cell receptor beta chains from one sample in a study of PD-L1 blockade in urothelial cancer. The table came from immunoSEQ multiplex PCR; TCRdb's copy has only in-frame clones and leaves some out. The profile shows about 50,000 clones, 75% of them singletons. Sequenced material: PBMCs, taken around atezolizumab (anti-PD-L1) treatment. The receptors stem from a man aged 65 to 85 with urothelial cancer. The CDR3 runs from the conserved cysteine through the conserved F or W. A D gene is named only where the DNA matches it firmly. Where a row states a size, it is once, few, many or the class of an expanded clone; other rows omit it.

>TRBV5-1|.|TRBJ1-4|.|18
CASSFFGRNGATNEKLFF
TGCGCCAGCAGCTTTTTTGGGAGAAATGGAGCAACTAATGAAAAACTGTTTTTT
>TRBV2|.|TRBJ2-7|.|16
CASSYSTASSSYEQYF
TGTGCCAGCAGTTACTCGACAGCATCATCATCCTACGAGCAGTACTTC
>TRBV4-2|.|TRBJ2-3|.|16
CASSQVGQGQADTQYF
TGTGCCAGCAGCCAAGTGGGGCAGGGGCAAGCAGATACGCAGTATTTT
>TRBV18|.|TRBJ2-5|.|12
CASSTVRETQYF
TGTGCCAGCTCTACGGTGAGGGAGACCCAGTACTTC
>TRBV9|.|TRBJ2-1|TRBD2|18
CASSPRGSGRAVVSEQFF
TGTGCCAGCAGCCCCCGGGGTAGCGGGAGGGCCGTGGTGAGTGAGCAGTTCTTC
>TRBV6-4|.|TRBJ2-1|TRBD2|18
CASSDSTLAGGSYNEQFF
TGTGCCAGCAGTGACTCGACACTAGCGGGAGGATCCTACAATGAGCAGTTCTTC
>TRBV5-1|.|TRBJ1-3|TRBD1|17
CASSFTEGAFSGNTIYF
TGCGCCAGCAGCTTCACCGAGGGGGCGTTCTCTGGAAACACCATATATTTT
>TRBV5-4|many|TRBJ1-4|TRBD1|13
CASSFGTAEKLFF
TGTGCCAGCAGCTTCGGGACAGCTGAAAAACTGTTTTTT
>TRBV28|.|TRBJ2-7|TRBD1|14
CASSPLGQGDEQYF
TGTGCCAGCAGTCCGCTAGGACAGGGAGACGAGCAGTACTTC
>TRBV7-2|once|TRBJ2-1|.|16
CASSFGVPARGTEQFF
TGTGCCAGCAGCTTTGGGGTTCCGGCGCGGGGGACAGAGCAGTTCTTC
>TRBV7-3|.|TRBJ2-1|.|13
CASSSGVYNEQFF
TGTGCCAGCAGCTCGGGAGTCTACAATGAGCAGTTCTTC
>TRBV30|few|TRBJ1-5|.|14
CAWSAGGIAQPQHF
TGTGCCTGGAGTGCCGGGGGAATAGCTCAGCCCCAGCATTTT
>TRBV29-1|.|TRBJ2-3|TRBD2|17
CSVDGALAGISIGTQYF
TGCAGCGTTGACGGAGCCCTAGCGGGAATTAGCATCGGTACGCAGTATTTT
>TRBV19|many|TRBJ2-1|TRBD1|15
CASSRDRGPNNEQFF
TGTGCCAGTAGTAGGGACAGGGGGCCTAATAATGAGCAGTTCTTC
>TRBV27|.|TRBJ1-2|.|15
CASSLSGAKSYGYTF
TGTGCCAGCAGTTTATCAGGGGCCAAAAGTTATGGCTACACCTTC
>TRBV7-8|.|TRBJ2-1|.|15
CASSLSGSKHNEQFF
TGTGCCAGCAGCTTATCGGGGTCCAAGCACAATGAGCAGTTCTTC
>TRBV5-1|.|TRBJ2-3|TRBD1|14
CASSPGQAPDTQYF
TGCGCCAGCAGCCCAGGACAGGCCCCAGATACGCAGTATTTT
>TRBV7-2|many|TRBJ2-2|TRBD2|17
CASSSLAGGSIGGELFF
TGTGCCAGCAGCTCCCTAGCGGGAGGCTCCATCGGCGGGGAGCTGTTTTTT
>TRBV9|.|TRBJ2-5|TRBD2|14
CASSQSGMRETQYF
TGTGCCAGCAGCCAGAGCGGGATGAGGGAGACCCAGTACTTC
>TRBV28|.|TRBJ2-2|.|15
CASTRSLANTGELFF
TGTGCCAGCACGCGGTCGCTAGCGAACACCGGGGAGCTGTTTTTT
>TRBV28|.|TRBJ2-7|TRBD1|14
CASSSGQGWDEQYF
TGTGCCAGCAGTTCCGGACAGGGTTGGGACGAGCAGTACTTC
>TRBV5-1|once|TRBJ2-5|.|14
CASSLEVGKKTQYF
TGCGCCAGCAGCTTGGAAGTTGGCAAGAAGACCCAGTACTTC
>TRBV30|.|TRBJ2-5|TRBD2|16
CAWSVEGLAGWETQYF
TGTGCCTGGAGTGTAGAGGGGCTAGCGGGCTGGGAGACCCAGTACTTC
>TRBV7-6|.|TRBJ2-1|TRBD1|15
CASSSEQGTYNEQFF
TGTGCCAGCAGCTCCGAACAGGGGACCTACAATGAGCAGTTCTTC
>TRBV7-9|few|TRBJ2-2|.|15
CASSFQVIDTGELFF
TGTGCCAGCAGCTTTCAGGTGATCGACACCGGGGAGCTGTTTTTT
>TRBV5-6|.|TRBJ2-7|TRBD2|15
CASSLYSGREGEQYF
TGTGCCAGCAGCCTGTATAGCGGGAGGGAAGGCGAGCAGTACTTC
>TRBV7-2|.|TRBJ2-2|TRBD2|16
CASSSFSGSFTGELFF
TGTGCCAGCAGCTCCTTTAGCGGGAGTTTCACCGGGGAGCTGTTTTTT